This TCR beta chain derives from a study of sequential checkpoint blockade in melanoma. Per the germline V gene, CDR1 is LNHDA and CDR2 is SQIVND (reference sequence). Deletions cut 10 bases from V and 1 base from J, with 10 bases between. The CDR3 loop spans 12 amino acids. Sequencing was performed with immunoSEQ multiplex PCR; in TCRdb, only in-frame clones are kept and a portion is missing. The repertoire consists of 17,000 or so clones, with 70% occurring once and the leading ten covering roughly 10%. Treatment reported: randomized to nivolumab then ipilimumab (arm A) or the reverse (arm B). This clonotype was sampled from a human donor with melanoma. The rearrangement joins TRBV19 to TRBJ1-1; D gene ambiguous. This material consisted of CD8+ T cells sorted from blood (inferred from file names), taken from a patient given nivolumab and ipilimumab in sequence. The CDR3 coding sequence is TGTGCCACCCTAGACTGGAACACTGAAGCTTTCTTT. It codes for CATLDWNTEAFF. The variable domain in full, with the rest retrieved from reference TRBV19 and TRBJ1-1, is DGGITQSPKYLFRKEGQNVTLSCEQNLNHDAMYWYRQDPGQGLRLIYYSQIVNDFQKGDIAEGYSVSREKKESFPLTVTSAQKNPTAFYLCATLDWNTEAFFGQGTRLTVV.